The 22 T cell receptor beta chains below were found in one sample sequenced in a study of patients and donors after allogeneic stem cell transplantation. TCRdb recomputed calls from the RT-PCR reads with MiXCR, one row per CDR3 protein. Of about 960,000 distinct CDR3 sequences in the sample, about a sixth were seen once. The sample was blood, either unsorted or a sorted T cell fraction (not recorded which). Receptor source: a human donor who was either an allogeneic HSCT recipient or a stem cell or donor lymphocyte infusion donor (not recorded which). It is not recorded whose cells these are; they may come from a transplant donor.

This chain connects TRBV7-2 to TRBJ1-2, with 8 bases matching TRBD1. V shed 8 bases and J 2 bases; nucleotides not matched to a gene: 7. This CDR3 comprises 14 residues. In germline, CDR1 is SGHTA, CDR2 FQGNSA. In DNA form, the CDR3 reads TGTGCCAGCGTCACAGGGGGACTCAACTATGGCTACACCTTC. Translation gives CASVTGGLNYGYTF. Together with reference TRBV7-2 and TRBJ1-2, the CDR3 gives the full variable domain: GAGVSQSPSNKVTEKGKDVELRCDPISGHTALYWYRQSLGQGLEFLIYFQGNSAPDKSGLPSDRFSAERTGGSVSTLTIQRTQQEDSAVYLCASVTGGLNYGYTFGSGTRLTVV.

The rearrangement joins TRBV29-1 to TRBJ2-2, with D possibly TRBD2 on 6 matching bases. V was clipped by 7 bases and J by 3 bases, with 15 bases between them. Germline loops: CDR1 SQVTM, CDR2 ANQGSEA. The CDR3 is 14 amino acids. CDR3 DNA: TGCAGCGGTCGAGAGCCGGGGGACACCGGGGAGCTGTTTTTT. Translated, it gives CSGREPGDTGELFF.

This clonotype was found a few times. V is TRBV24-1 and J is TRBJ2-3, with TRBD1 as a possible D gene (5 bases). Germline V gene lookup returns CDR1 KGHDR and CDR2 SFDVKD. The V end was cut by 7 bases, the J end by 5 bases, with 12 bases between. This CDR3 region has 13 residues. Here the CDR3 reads CATRGQDKDTQYF. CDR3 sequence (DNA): TGTGCCACCAGGGGGCAGGATAAAGATACGCAGTATTTT.

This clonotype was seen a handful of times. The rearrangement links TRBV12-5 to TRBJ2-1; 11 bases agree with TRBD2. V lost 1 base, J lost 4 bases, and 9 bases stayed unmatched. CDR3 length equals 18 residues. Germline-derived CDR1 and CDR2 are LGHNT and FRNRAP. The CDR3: CASGLAELAGGRYNEQFF. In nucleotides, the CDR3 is TGTGCTAGTGGTTTGGCCGAGCTAGCGGGAGGTCGATACAATGAGCAGTTCTTC.

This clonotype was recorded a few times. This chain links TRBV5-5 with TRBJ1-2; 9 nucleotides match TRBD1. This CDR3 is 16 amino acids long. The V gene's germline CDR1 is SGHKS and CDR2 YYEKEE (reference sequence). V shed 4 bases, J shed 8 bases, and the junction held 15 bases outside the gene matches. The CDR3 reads CASSRGTGSDWKGYTF. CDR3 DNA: TGTGCCAGCAGCCGCGGGACAGGGTCGGATTGGAAAGGCTACACCTTC.

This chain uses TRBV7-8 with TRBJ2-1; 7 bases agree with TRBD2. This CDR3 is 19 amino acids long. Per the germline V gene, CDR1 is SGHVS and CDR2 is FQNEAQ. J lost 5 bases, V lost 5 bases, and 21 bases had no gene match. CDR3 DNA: TGTGCCAGCAGCCCGGGTGAAGTGACGGAGGGAGGGAAAAACAATGAGCAGTTCTTC. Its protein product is CASSPGEVTEGGKNNEQFF.

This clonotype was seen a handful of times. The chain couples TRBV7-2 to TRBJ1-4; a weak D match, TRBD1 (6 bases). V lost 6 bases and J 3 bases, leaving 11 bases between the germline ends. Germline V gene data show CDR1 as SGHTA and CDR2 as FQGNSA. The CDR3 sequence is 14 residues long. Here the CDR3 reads CASSKGGANEKLFF. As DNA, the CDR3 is TGTGCCAGCAGTAAAGGGGGGGCTAATGAAAAACTGTTTTTT.

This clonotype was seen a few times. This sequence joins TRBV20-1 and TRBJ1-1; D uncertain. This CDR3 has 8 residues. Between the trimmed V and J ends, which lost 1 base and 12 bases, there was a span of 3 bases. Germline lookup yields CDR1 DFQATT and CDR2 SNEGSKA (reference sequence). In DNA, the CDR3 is TGCAGTGCTAGAGCTCCTTTCTTT. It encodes CSARAPFF.

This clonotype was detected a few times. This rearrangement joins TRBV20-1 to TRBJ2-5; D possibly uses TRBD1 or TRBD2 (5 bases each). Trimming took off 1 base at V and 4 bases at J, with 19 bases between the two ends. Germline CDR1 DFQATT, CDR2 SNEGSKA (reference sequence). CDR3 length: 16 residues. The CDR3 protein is CSARGGWGNEGETQYF. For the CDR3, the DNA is TGCAGTGCTAGAGGGGGCTGGGGGAATGAGGGAGAGACCCAGTACTTC.

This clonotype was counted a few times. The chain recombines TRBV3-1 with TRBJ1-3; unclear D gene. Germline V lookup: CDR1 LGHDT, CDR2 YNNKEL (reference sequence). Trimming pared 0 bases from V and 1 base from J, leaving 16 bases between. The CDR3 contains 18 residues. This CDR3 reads CASSQDDKGKGSGNTIYF. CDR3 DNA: TGTGCCAGCAGCCAAGATGATAAAGGGAAAGGGTCTGGAAACACCATATATTTT.

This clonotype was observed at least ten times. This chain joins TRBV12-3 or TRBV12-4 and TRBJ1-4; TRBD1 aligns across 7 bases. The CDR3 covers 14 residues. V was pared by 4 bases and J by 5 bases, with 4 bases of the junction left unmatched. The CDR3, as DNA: TGTGCCAGCAGTTCACAGGGGCCAAATGAAAAACTGTTTTTT. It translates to CASSSQGPNEKLFF.

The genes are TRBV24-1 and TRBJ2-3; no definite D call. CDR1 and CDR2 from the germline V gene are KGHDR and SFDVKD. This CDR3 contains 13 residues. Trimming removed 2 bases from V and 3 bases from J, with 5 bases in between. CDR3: CATSDYRTDTQYF. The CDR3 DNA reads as TGTGCCACCAGTGATTATAGAACAGATACGCAGTATTTT.

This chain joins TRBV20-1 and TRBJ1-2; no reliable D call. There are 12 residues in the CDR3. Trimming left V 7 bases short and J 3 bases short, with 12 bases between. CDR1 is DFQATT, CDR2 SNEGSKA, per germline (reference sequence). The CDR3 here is CSVPVEDYGYTF. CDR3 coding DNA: TGCAGTGTCCCGGTGGAGGACTATGGCTACACCTTC.

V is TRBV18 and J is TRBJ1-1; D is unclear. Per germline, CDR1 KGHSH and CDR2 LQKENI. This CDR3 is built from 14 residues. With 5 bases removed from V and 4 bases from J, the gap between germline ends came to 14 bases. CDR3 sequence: CASSSGSKTTEAFF. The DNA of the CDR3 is TGTGCCAGCTCATCAGGATCCAAGACCACTGAAGCTTTCTTT.

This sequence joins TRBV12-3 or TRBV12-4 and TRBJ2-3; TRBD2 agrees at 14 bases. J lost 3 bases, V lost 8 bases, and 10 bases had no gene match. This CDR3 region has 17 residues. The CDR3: CASHATGLAGGTDTQYF. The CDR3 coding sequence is TGTGCCAGCCACGCCACTGGACTAGCGGGAGGAACAGATACGCAGTATTTT.

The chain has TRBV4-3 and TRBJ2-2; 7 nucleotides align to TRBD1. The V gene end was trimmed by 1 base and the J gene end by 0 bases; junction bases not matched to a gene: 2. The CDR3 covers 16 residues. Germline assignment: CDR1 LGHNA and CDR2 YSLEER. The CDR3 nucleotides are TGCGCCAGCAGCCAAGTAAGGGGGCCGAACACCGGGGAGCTGTTTTTT. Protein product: CASSQVRGPNTGELFF.

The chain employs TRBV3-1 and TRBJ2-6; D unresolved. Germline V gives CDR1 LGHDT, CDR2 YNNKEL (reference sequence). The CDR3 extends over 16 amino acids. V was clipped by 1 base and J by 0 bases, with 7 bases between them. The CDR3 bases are TGTGCCAGCAGCCAAGCGTTGAACTCTGGGGCCAACGTCCTGACTTTC. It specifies CASSQALNSGANVLTF.

The CDR3, as DNA: TGCAGCGTTTTGGGGGGGTTGGACGAGCAGTACTTC. This translates into CSVLGGLDEQYF. The chain is built from TRBV29-1 and TRBJ2-7; 7 bases fit TRBD2. Germline-derived CDR1 and CDR2 are SQVTM and ANQGSEA. Germline trimming cut 5 bases from V and 5 bases from J; bases unmatched to any gene: 6. This CDR3 region has 12 residues.

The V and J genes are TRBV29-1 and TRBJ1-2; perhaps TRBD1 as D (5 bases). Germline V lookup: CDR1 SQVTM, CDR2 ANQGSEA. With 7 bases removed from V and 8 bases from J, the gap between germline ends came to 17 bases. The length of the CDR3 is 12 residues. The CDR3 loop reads CSARTIWGGYTF. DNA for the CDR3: TGCAGCGCTAGAACAATTTGGGGCGGCTACACCTTC.

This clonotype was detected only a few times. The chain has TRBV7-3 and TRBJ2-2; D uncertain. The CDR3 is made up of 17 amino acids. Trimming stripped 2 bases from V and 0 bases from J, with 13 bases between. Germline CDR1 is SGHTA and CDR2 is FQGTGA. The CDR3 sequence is CASSLLPGPANTGELFF. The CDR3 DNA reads TGTGCCAGCAGCTTATTACCGGGCCCCGCGAACACCGGGGAGCTGTTTTTT.

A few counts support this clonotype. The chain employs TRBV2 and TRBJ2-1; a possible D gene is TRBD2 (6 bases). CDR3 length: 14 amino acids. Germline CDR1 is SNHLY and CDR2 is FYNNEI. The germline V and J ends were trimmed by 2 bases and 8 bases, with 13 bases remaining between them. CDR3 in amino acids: CASSESVTGDEQFF. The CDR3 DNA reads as TGTGCCAGCAGTGAATCTGTGACGGGGGATGAGCAGTTCTTC.

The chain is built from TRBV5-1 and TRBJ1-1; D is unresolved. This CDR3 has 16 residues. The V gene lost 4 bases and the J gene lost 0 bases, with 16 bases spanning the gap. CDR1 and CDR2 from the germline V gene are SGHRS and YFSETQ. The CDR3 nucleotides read TGCGCCAGCAGCCCGATGCCGGACGGACTGAACACTGAAGCTTTCTTT. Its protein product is CASSPMPDGLNTEAFF.